The T cell receptor beta chain under discussion was sequenced for a study of T cell changes during pregnancy in multiple sclerosis. J gave up 4 bases and V 5 bases, and 6 bases lay outside the gene matches. In germline, CDR1 is SGHRS, CDR2 YFSETQ. The CDR3 covers 15 residues. Generated by immunoSEQ multiplex PCR, the TCRdb table keeps only in-frame clones and is missing some. The repertoire has 65,000 to 85,000 clones, approximately 88% of them found once; the top ten carry about 1%. This clonotype originated in a female donor in good health, enrolled as a control in a pregnancy study. V usage is TRBV5-1 and J usage is TRBJ1-4; the match to TRBD1 covers 9 bases. The sequencing here drew on peripheral blood, taken in the first trimester of pregnancy. CDR3 sequence reads: CASSSQGAFNEKLFF. The CDR3 DNA follows: TGCGCCAGCAGTTCACAGGGGGCCTTTAATGAAAAACTGTTTTTT.